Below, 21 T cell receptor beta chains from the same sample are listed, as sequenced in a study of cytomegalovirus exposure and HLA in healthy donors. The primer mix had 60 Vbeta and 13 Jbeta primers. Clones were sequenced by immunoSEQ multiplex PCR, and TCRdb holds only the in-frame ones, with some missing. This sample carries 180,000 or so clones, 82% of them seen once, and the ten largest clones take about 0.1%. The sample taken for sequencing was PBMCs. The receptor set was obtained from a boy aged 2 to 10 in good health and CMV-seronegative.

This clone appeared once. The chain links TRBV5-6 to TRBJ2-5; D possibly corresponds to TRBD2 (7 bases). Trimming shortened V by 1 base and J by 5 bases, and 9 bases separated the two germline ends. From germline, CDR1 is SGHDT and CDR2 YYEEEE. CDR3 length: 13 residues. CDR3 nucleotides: TGTGCCAGCAGCTTGAGGGGGGGGGAGACCCAGTACTTC. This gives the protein CASSLRGGETQYF.

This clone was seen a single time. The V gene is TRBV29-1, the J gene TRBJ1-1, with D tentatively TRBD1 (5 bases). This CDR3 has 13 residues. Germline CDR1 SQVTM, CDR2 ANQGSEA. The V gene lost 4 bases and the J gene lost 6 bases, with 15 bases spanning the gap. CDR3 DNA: TGCAGCGTTGGGGGCAGGGTTCGAGCTGAAGCTTTCTTT. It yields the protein CSVGGRVRAEAFF.

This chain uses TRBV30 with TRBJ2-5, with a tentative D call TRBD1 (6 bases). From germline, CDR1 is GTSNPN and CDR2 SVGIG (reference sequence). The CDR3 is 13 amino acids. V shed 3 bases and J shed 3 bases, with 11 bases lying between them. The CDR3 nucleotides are TGTGCCTGGAGCCGGGGACATGAAGAGACCCAGTACTTC. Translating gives CAWSRGHEETQYF.

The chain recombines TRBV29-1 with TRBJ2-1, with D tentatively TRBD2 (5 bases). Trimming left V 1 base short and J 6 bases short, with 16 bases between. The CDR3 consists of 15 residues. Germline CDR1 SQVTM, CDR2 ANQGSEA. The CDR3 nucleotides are TGCAGCGTTGAAGGAGGTCCGTTTCGGGGCAATGAGCAGTTCTTC. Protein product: CSVEGGPFRGNEQFF.

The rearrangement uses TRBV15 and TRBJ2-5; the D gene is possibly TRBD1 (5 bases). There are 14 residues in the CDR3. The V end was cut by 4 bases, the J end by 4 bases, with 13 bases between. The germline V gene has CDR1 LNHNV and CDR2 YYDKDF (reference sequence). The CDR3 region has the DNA TGTGCCACCAGCAAAAGGAGACAGCGAGAGACCCAGTACTTC. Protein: CATSKRRQRETQYF. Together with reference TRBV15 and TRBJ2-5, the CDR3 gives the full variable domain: DAMVIQNPRYQVTQFGKPVTLSCSQTLNHNVMYWYQQKSSQAPKLLFHYYDKDFNNEADTPDNFQSRRPNTSFCFLDIRSPGLGDTAMYLCATSKRRQRETQYFGPGTRLLVL.

CDR3 coding DNA: TGTGCCAGCAGCCCCGACAGGGGATTCTACAATGAGCAGTTCTTC. Protein product: CASSPDRGFYNEQFF. The chain couples TRBV7-2 to TRBJ2-1; 8 bases line up with TRBD1. Germline CDR1 reads SGHTA; CDR2 reads FQGNSA. The CDR3 is 15 amino acids. V lost 5 bases, J lost 3 bases, and 6 bases stayed unmatched.

The CDR3 DNA follows: TGTGCCAGCGTAGCGGGGGCAACGCAGTATTTT. It is translated as CASVAGATQYF. This chain connects TRBV2 to TRBJ2-3, with 9 bases lining up with TRBD2. The germline CDR1 and CDR2 sequences are SNHLY and FYNNEI. Trimming cost V 8 bases and J 9 bases; bases outside gene matches: 3. The CDR3 runs to 11 residues.

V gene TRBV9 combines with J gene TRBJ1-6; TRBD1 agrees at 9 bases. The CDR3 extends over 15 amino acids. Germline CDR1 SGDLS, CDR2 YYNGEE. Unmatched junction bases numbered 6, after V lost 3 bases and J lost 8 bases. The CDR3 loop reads CASSAEGQGDSPLHF. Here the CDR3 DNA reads TGTGCCAGCAGCGCCGAGGGACAGGGAGATTCACCCCTCCACTTT. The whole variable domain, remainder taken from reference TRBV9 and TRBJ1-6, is DSGVTQTPKHLITATGQRVTLRCSPRSGDLSVYWYQQSLDQGLQFLIQYYNGEERAKGNILERFSAQQFPDLHSELNLSSLELGDSALYFCASSAEGQGDSPLHFGNGTRLTVT.

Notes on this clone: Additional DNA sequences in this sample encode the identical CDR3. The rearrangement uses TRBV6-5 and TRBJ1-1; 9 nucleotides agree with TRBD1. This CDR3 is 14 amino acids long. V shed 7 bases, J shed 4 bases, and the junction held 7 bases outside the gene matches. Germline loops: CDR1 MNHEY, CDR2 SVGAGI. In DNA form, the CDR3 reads TGTGCCAGCATCCGGGACAGGGAGGGCACTGAAGCTTTCTTT. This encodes CASIRDREGTEAFF.

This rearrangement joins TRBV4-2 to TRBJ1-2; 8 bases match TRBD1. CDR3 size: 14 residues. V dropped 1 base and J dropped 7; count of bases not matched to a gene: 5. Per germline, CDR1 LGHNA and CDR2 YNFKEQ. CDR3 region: CASSQADRAFGYTF. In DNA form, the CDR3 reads TGTGCCAGCAGCCAAGCGGACAGGGCTTTTGGCTACACCTTC.

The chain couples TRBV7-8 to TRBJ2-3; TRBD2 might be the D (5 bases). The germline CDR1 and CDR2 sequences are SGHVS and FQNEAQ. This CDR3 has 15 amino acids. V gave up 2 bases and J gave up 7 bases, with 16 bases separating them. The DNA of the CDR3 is TGTGCCAGCAGCTTATCTAGACTACGCGCAAATACGCAGTATTTT. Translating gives CASSLSRLRANTQYF.

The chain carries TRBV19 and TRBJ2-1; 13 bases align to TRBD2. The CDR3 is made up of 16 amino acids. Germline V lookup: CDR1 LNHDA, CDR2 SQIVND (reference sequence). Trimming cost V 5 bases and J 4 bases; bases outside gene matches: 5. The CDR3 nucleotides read TGTGCCAGTAGTCTCGGGACTAGCGGGAAATACAATGAGCAGTTCTTC. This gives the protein CASSLGTSGKYNEQFF.

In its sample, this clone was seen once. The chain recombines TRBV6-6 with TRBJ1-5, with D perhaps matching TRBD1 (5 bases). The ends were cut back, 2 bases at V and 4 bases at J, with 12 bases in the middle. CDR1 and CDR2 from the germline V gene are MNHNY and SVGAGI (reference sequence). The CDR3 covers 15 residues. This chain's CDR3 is CASSYQGGPNQPQHF. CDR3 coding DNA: TGTGCCAGCAGTTACCAGGGAGGCCCAAATCAGCCCCAGCATTTT.

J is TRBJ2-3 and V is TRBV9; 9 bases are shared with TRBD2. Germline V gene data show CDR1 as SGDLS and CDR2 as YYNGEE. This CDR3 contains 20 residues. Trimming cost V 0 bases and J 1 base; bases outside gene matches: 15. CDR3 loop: CASSVGGAGGPTQRTDTQYF. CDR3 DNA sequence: TGTGCCAGCAGCGTAGGAGGAGCGGGGGGACCCACACAGCGCACAGATACGCAGTATTTT.

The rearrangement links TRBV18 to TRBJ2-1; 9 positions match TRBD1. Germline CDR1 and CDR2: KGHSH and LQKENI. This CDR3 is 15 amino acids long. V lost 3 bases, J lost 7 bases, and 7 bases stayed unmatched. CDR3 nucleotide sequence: TGTGCCAGCTCACCGGGACAGGGCGGGTGGAATGAGCAGTTCTTC. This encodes CASSPGQGGWNEQFF.

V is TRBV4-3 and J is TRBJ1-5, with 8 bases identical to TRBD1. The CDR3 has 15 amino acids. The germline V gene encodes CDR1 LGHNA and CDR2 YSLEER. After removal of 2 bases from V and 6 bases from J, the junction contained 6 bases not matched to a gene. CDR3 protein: CASSQRTGFGQPQHF. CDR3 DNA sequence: TGCGCCAGCAGCCAACGGACAGGGTTTGGTCAGCCCCAGCATTTT.

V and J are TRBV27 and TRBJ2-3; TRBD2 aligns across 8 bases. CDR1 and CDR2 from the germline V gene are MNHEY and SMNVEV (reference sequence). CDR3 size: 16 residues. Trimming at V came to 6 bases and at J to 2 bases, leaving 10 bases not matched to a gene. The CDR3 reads CASRLIAGQNTDTQYF. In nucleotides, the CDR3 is TGTGCCAGCAGGCTAATAGCGGGGCAAAACACAGATACGCAGTATTTT.

CDR3 residues: CASSLAGQGWNTIYF. DNA of the CDR3: TGTGCCAGCAGCTTAGCGGGACAGGGGTGGAACACCATATATTTT. V usage is TRBV7-2 and J usage is TRBJ1-3; 10 bases match TRBD1. V gave up 0 bases and J gave up 7 bases; unmatched junction bases: 3. Germline-derived CDR1 and CDR2 are SGHTA and FQGNSA. This CDR3 has 15 residues. The variable domain in full, with the rest retrieved from reference TRBV7-2 and TRBJ1-3, is GAGVSQSPSNKVTEKGKDVELRCDPISGHTALYWYRQSLGQGLEFLIYFQGNSAPDKSGLPSDRFSAERTGGSVSTLTIQRTQQEDSAVYLCASSLAGQGWNTIYFGEGSWLTVV.

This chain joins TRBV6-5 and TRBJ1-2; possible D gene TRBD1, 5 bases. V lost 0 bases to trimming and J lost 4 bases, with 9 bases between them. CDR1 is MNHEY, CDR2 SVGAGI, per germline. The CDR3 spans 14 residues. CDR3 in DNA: TGTGCCAGCAGTTACTCTCGGGGGGTCTATGGCTACACCTTC. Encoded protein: CASSYSRGVYGYTF.

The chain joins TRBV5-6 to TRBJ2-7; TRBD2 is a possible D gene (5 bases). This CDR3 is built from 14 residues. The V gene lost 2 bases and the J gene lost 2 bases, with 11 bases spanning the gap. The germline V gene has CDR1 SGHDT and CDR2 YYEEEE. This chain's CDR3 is CASSFSRGTYEQYF. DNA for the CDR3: TGTGCCAGCAGCTTTTCCCGGGGAACCTACGAGCAGTACTTC.

As DNA, the CDR3 is TGTGCCAGTAGCCGGGGACAGGGGTCCACCTACGAGCAGTACTTC. Amino acid sequence: CASSRGQGSTYEQYF. The J gene is TRBJ2-7, the V gene TRBV19; TRBD1 matches 10 bases. The CDR3 is 15 residues long. From germline, CDR1 is LNHDA and CDR2 SQIVND (reference sequence). The junction had 7 bases not matched to a gene; V was cut back by 6 bases and J by 2 bases.